The 15 T cell receptor beta chains in this list originate from one sample, sequenced in a study of Graves' ophthalmopathy and Graves' hyperthyroidism. RNA transcripts provided the template for amplifying TCR beta CDR3 regions. The workflow started with a first-round RT-PCR run with HTBI primers and then moved on to a second-round multiplex PCR. TCRdb passed the multiplex PCR reads through MiXCR, listing each CDR3 protein once. Of a few hundred thousand distinct CDR3 sequences in the sample, approximately 17% were seen once. The sample taken for sequencing was peripheral blood. Receptor source: an adult woman with stable Graves' hyperthyroidism.

At least ten counts were recorded for this clonotype. The chain links TRBV5-4 to TRBJ2-5; 8 positions match TRBD1. The J segment lost 5 bases and the V segment lost 4 bases, leaving 7 bases of the junction unmatched. The CDR3 is 14 amino acids. Germline V gene lookup returns CDR1 SGHNT and CDR2 YYREEE (reference sequence). CDR3 in DNA: TGTGCCAGCAGCACCCGGGACAGGCGTGAGACCCAGTACTTC. Residues: CASSTRDRRETQYF.

V usage is TRBV20-1 and J usage is TRBJ1-2; D ambiguous. The CDR3 runs to 12 residues. From germline, CDR1 is DFQATT and CDR2 SNEGSKA (reference sequence). Trimming pared 0 bases from V and 8 bases from J, leaving 10 bases between. The chain's CDR3 is CSARENERGYTF. In DNA, the CDR3 is TGCAGTGCTAGAGAAAACGAGCGGGGCTACACCTTC.

This clonotype was detected many times. The rearrangement uses TRBV28 and TRBJ1-2, with TRBD1 matching over 8 bases. The germline V gene has CDR1 MDHEN and CDR2 SYDVKM. CDR3 size: 16 residues. Trimming removed 4 bases from V and 3 bases from J; junction bases left unmatched: 10. For the CDR3, the DNA is TGTGCCAGCAGTTCACCACCGGGACAGGAGTACTATGGCTACACCTTC. It is translated as CASSSPPGQEYYGYTF.

At least ten counts were recorded for this clonotype. The CDR3 nucleotides read TGCGCCAGCAGCCAGACTAGCGGGAGGACCCTTTCCGAGGGGCAGTACTTC. Translating it yields CASSQTSGRTLSEGQYF. V gene TRBV5-1 combines with J gene TRBJ2-7; TRBD2 aligns across 13 bases. V shed 4 bases, J shed 9 bases, and the junction held 16 bases outside the gene matches. CDR1 and CDR2 (germline): SGHRS, YFSETQ. This CDR3 comprises 17 residues.

J is TRBJ1-5 and V is TRBV20-1, with D unclear. CDR3 size: 13 residues. V lost 6 bases, J lost 0 bases, and 9 bases lay in between. Germline-derived CDR1 and CDR2 are DFQATT and SNEGSKA (reference sequence). CDR3 sequence (DNA): TGCAGTGCCCCAGGCCGTAGCAATCAGCCCCAGCATTTT. This sequence encodes CSAPGRSNQPQHF.

V is TRBV20-1 and J is TRBJ2-7, with 9 positions matching TRBD1. The CDR3 is made up of 13 amino acids. Germline V lookup: CDR1 DFQATT, CDR2 SNEGSKA (reference sequence). The junction had 2 bases not matched to a gene; V was cut back by 5 bases and J by 0 bases. The CDR3 spells CSAGTGSSYEQYF. The CDR3 DNA sequence: TGCAGTGCTGGGACAGGGAGCTCCTACGAGCAGTACTTC.

This clonotype was found many times. The chain uses TRBV5-5 and TRBJ2-7; 7 bases line up with TRBD1. V gave up 0 bases and J gave up 2 bases; unmatched junction bases: 5. The CDR3 consists of 15 residues. Per the germline V gene, CDR1 is SGHKS and CDR2 is YYEKEE (reference sequence). For the CDR3, the DNA is TGTGCCAGCAGCTTGGCTGGACAGGCAGCCTACGAGCAGTACTTC. Encoded protein: CASSLAGQAAYEQYF.

This clonotype was detected a few times. This chain joins TRBV28 and TRBJ1-3, with a weak D call TRBD1 (5 bases). The CDR3 covers 14 residues. CDR1 is MDHEN and CDR2 is SYDVKM in the germline V gene. Trimming shortened V by 4 bases and J by 4 bases, and 11 bases separated the two germline ends. The CDR3 reads CASSYGGTGNTIYF. The CDR3 bases are TGTGCCAGCAGTTACGGGGGTACCGGAAACACCATATATTTT. The whole variable domain, remainder taken from reference TRBV28 and TRBJ1-3, is DVKVTQSSRYLVKRTGEKVFLECVQDMDHENMFWYRQDPGLGLRLIYFSYDVKMKEKGDIPEGYSVSREKKERFSLILESASTNQTSMYLCASSYGGTGNTIYFGEGSWLTVV.

This clonotype was seen at least ten times. The chain links TRBV28 to TRBJ2-3; 10 bases are shared with TRBD2. Germline CDR1 and CDR2: MDHEN and SYDVKM. The CDR3 is made up of 16 amino acids. V was pared by 4 bases and J by 6 bases, with 10 bases of the junction left unmatched. This chain's CDR3 is CASSSTLAGVADTQYF. The CDR3, as DNA: TGTGCCAGCAGTTCCACGCTAGCGGGAGTTGCCGATACGCAGTATTTT.

This clonotype showed up many times. The chain recombines TRBV28 with TRBJ2-2; no firm D call. The germline V gene has CDR1 MDHEN and CDR2 SYDVKM. Trimming cost V 6 bases and J 5 bases, with 10 bases left between them. CDR3 length equals 13 residues. CDR3 DNA sequence: TGTGCCAGCAGCCCTCAATGGACCGGGGAGCTGTTTTTT. It specifies CASSPQWTGELFF.

This clonotype appeared many times. CDR3 nucleotides: TGCAGTGCTAGGCCGGGCCAAGGGGGCTACACCTTC. This encodes CSARPGQGGYTF. The chain recombines TRBV20-1 with TRBJ1-2; D ambiguous. Germline lookup yields CDR1 DFQATT and CDR2 SNEGSKA (reference sequence). The ends were cut back, 3 bases at V and 8 bases at J, with 13 bases in the middle. This CDR3 has 12 amino acids.

This clonotype was seen ten or more times. This chain uses TRBV20-1 with TRBJ2-6, with D uncertain. The CDR3 consists of 16 residues. The V end lost 2 bases, the J end lost 2 bases, and 13 bases lay between the germline ends. Germline V CDR1 and CDR2: DFQATT, SNEGSKA (reference sequence). CDR3 amino acids: CSARSPSQAGANVLTF. For the CDR3, the DNA is TGCAGTGCTAGATCTCCCTCCCAGGCTGGGGCCAACGTCCTGACTTTC.

This clonotype showed up many times. The CDR3 bases are TGTGCCAGCAGCCAAGATTACGAGTTGAACACTGAAGCTTTCTTT. Amino acids: CASSQDYELNTEAFF. The chain joins TRBV3-1 to TRBJ1-1; D is unclear. V dropped 0 bases and J dropped 0 bases, with 8 bases sitting between them. Germline CDR1 and CDR2: LGHDT and YNNKEL (reference sequence). CDR3 size: 15 residues.

On this clonotype: Possible read error: a much larger clone is one base away. The chain combines TRBV2 with TRBJ2-6; D possibly matches TRBD1 or TRBD2 (5 bases each). The CDR3 is 16 amino acids. Trimming stripped 6 bases from V and 0 bases from J, with 12 bases between. Germline V CDR1 and CDR2: SNHLY, FYNNEI. CDR3 in DNA: TGTGCCAGCAGACCTAGGGACGTCTCTGGGGCCAACGTCCTGACTTTC. Translated, it gives CASRPRDVSGANVLTF. Looking up the rest from reference TRBV2 and TRBJ2-6 gives the full variable domain: EPEVTQTPSHQVTQMGQEVILRCVPISNHLYFYWYRQILGQKVEFLVSFYNNEISEKSEIFDDQFSVERPDGSNFTLKIRSTKLEDSAMYFCASRPRDVSGANVLTFGAGSRLTVL.

The table lists this clonotype with many counts. The chain carries TRBV10-3 and TRBJ1-1; D is undetermined. V lost 8 bases to trimming and J lost 4 bases, with 14 bases between them. The CDR3 runs to 13 residues. Germline V gene lookup returns CDR1 ENHRY and CDR2 SYGVKD. CDR3 protein: CAIGRAPGTEAFF. Here the CDR3 DNA reads TGTGCCATCGGGAGGGCGCCGGGCACTGAAGCTTTCTTT.